The clone carrying this T cell receptor (beta chain) was recorded a few times. Though probably carrying unrecorded immune exposures, donors were nominally healthy at sampling. The CDR3 is made up of 15 amino acids. Germline-derived CDR1 and CDR2 are SGHRS and YFSETQ. The junction had 10 bases not matched to a gene; V was cut back by 5 bases and J by 3 bases. The sample belongs to a study of cytomegalovirus exposure and HLA in healthy donors. The PCR contained 60 Vbeta and 13 Jbeta primers. Generated by immunoSEQ multiplex PCR, the TCRdb table keeps only in-frame clones and is missing some. The table lists approximately 160,000 clones, about 82% of them singletons.

The sample taken for sequencing was PBMCs. The clonotype was recovered from a woman aged 50 to 60 in good health and CMV-seropositive. V gene TRBV5-1 combines with J gene TRBJ1-1; 7 bases agree with TRBD1. Here the CDR3 reads CASSQLGGRDTEAFF. In DNA, the CDR3 is TGCGCCAGCAGTCAATTAGGGGGCCGAGACACTGAAGCTTTCTTT.